The 6 T cell receptor beta chains below were found in one sample sequenced in a study of shared clonotypes between healthy human individuals. The method was immunoSEQ multiplex PCR; TCRdb's version includes in-frame clones alone and lacks a portion of them. Among 650,000 to 800,000 clones, about 91% were seen once, and the ten largest hold approximately 22%. Naive CD8 cells comprised CD45RO-negative, CCR7-positively selected cells, excluding terminally differentiated effector memory CD45RA+ cells. The sample was naive CD8+ T cells sorted from blood. The receptors originated from a man aged 25 to 40 in good health.

The count of this clone is one. The rearrangement links TRBV15 to TRBJ2-3, with TRBD1 as a possible D gene (5 bases). Trimming pared 7 bases from V and 2 bases from J, leaving 19 bases between. The CDR3 contains 16 residues. Germline V gene sequence: CDR1 LNHNV, CDR2 YYDKDF (reference sequence). The CDR3 coding sequence is TGTGCCACCACCCGACTTCAGACAGACCTCACAGATACGCAGTATTTT. Residues: CATTRLQTDLTDTQYF.

This chain connects TRBV15 to TRBJ2-7, with TRBD1 matching over 7 bases. Germline V gene lookup returns CDR1 LNHNV and CDR2 YYDKDF (reference sequence). Trimming cost V 4 bases and J 4 bases; bases outside gene matches: 7. The CDR3 is 14 amino acids. Here the CDR3 reads CATSTGPQGYEQYF. The CDR3 coding sequence is TGTGCCACCAGCACAGGACCACAGGGGTACGAGCAGTACTTC.

V is TRBV2 and J is TRBJ2-7; a possible D gene is TRBD1 (5 bases). This CDR3 has 14 amino acids. Deletions cut 4 bases from V and 0 bases from J, with 10 bases between. Germline CDR1 SNHLY, CDR2 FYNNEI. The CDR3 DNA is TGTGCCAGCAGTGTGACAGCGAACTCCTACGAGCAGTACTTC. It encodes CASSVTANSYEQYF.

This clone was seen more than once but under ten times. This rearrangement joins TRBV4-3 to TRBJ2-1; no definite D call. CDR1 and CDR2 (germline): LGHNA, YSLEER. V was clipped by 5 bases and J by 10 bases, with 18 bases between them. CDR3 size: 14 residues. The CDR3 here is CASSSDFSVGEQFF. The CDR3 nucleotides read TGCGCCAGCAGCTCCGATTTCTCCGTCGGGGAGCAGTTCTTC.

The gene calls are TRBV29-1 and TRBJ2-7; D is ambiguous. The CDR3 totals 12 residues. The ends were cut back, 4 bases at V and 2 bases at J, with 9 bases in the middle. Germline-derived CDR1 and CDR2 are SQVTM and ANQGSEA. The chain's CDR3 is CSVADIAYEQYF. CDR3 DNA: TGCAGCGTTGCTGACATTGCCTACGAGCAGTACTTC.

The V gene is TRBV7-9, the J gene TRBJ2-1, with TRBD2 identical over 11 bases. This CDR3 has 19 amino acids. Germline CDR1 reads SEHNR; CDR2 reads FQNEAQ (reference sequence). The trim removed 4 bases at V and 3 bases at J, leaving 14 bases unmatched. This CDR3 is CASSSPFSGREGIYNEQFF. CDR3 in DNA: TGTGCCAGCAGCTCCCCCTTTAGCGGGAGGGAGGGGATCTACAATGAGCAGTTCTTC. Variable domain in full (rest from reference TRBV7-9 and TRBJ2-1): DTGVSQNPRHKITKRGQNVTFRCDPISEHNRLYWYRQTLGQGPEFLTYFQNEAQLEKSRLLSDRFSAERPKGSFSTLEIQRTEQGDSAMYLCASSSPFSGREGIYNEQFFGPGTRLTVL.